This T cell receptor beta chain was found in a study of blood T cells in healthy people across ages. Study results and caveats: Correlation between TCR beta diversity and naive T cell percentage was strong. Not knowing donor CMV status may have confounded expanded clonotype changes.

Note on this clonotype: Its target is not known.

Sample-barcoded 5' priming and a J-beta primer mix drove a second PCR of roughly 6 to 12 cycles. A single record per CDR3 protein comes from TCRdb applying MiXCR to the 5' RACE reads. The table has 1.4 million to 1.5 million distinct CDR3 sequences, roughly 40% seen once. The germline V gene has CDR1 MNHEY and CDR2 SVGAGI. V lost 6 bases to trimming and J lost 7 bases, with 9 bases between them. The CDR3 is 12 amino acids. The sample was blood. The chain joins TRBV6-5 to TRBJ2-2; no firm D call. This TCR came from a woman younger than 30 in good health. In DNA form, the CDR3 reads TGTGCCAGCAGCCTGTGGGGCGGGGAGCTGTTTTTT. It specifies CASSLWGGELFF.